This record covers a single T cell receptor (beta chain). The CDR3 runs 16 residues. Germline lookup yields CDR1 SNHLY and CDR2 FYNNEI. The junction had 9 bases not matched to a gene; V was cut back by 4 bases and J by 7 bases. Recruitment covered 20 to 25 US areas and drew participants whose ages spanned roughly 18 to 90 years. Assignments of participants to cohorts depended upon their own reported clinical history. The data were taken from a study of blood T cell repertoires in COVID-19. In the authors' workflow: Amplification of reference gene primers provided the estimated nucleated cell counts. The repertoire was sequenced with immunoSEQ multiplex PCR; TCRdb's copy has only in-frame clones and lacks some. From that table come the V and J calls and clone size; the DNA was used to work out D and trimming. The sample includes about 140,000 clones, about 80% of them seen just once.

This rearrangement joins TRBV2 to TRBJ2-7; 14 bases line up with TRBD2. The material sequenced was PBMCs or T cells enriched from blood (not recorded which). The sequence was obtained from a woman under 30 who had been exposed to COVID-19. The CDR3 is CASSARLAGGLGEQYF. In DNA, the CDR3 is TGTGCCAGCAGTGCAAGACTAGCGGGAGGGTTGGGGGAGCAGTACTTC.